This T cell receptor beta chain was captured by sequencing in a study of T cells expressing NK-cell markers. As concerns this clonotype: Its specificity is not known.

Study results and limitations: Whether expanded NKG2C+ T cell clones were HCMV specific stayed uncertain.

The TCR beta cDNA came from 5'RACE template switching with UMIs. TCRdb reprocessed the 5' RACE reads and stores each CDR3 protein as one record, lacking DNA. This sample's table has 300,000 to 450,000 distinct CDR3 sequences. This CDR3 has 13 amino acids. Germline V gives CDR1 SSHAT, CDR2 FNYEAQ (reference sequence). This clonotype was sampled from a man aged 18-69 years in good health. The specimen sequenced was blood T cells: a sorted CD56 or NKG2C T cell subset, CD4+ or CD8+ T cells, or bulk PBMC T cells (not recorded which). The chain is built from TRBV7-7 and TRBJ2-1; TCRdb selects TRBD1, and the lack of DNA leaves this call unchecked. The CDR3 is CASSPGTVNEQFF.